This note documents a single TCR beta chain sequence. One junction end disagrees with the germline gene, perhaps due to a read error. These data originate in a study of response to subunit inactivated influenza vaccine. The CDR3 is made up of 13 amino acids. The germline V gene encodes CDR1 LNHDA and CDR2 SQIVND (reference sequence). TCRdb independently ran MiXCR on the RT-PCR reads; one entry per CDR3 protein. The table has about 170,000 distinct CDR3 sequences, about 12% seen once. This sample was shared with a second study, whose subject was T cells expressing NK-cell markers. That study adds: It was by 5'RACE template switching with UMIs that TCR beta cDNA was made. Cells sorted as CD3+CD56+NKG2C+, CD3+CD56+NKG2C- and CD3+CD56-NKG2C+ T cells supplied the TCR beta repertoires. Dominant NKG2C+ clonotypes in six donors made up about 1.0-7.0% of CD8+ T cells. Leadership of the CD3+CD56-NKG2C+ fraction also belonged to these clonotypes in several donors. HCMV specificity of the expanded NKG2C+ T cell clones stayed unclear.

The sequenced sample was CD8+ T cells sorted from PBMCs, obtained 11 to 12 days after vaccination. The rearrangement links TRBV19 to TRBJ2-2; the D is unclear. This sequence originates from a man aged 50-60 years who received an inactivated influenza vaccine. CDR3 nucleotides: TGTGCCAGTAGTATATCGGACCCCGGTGAGCTGTTTTTT. This translates into CASSISDPGELFF. The variable domain in full, with the rest retrieved from reference TRBV19 and TRBJ2-2, is DGGITQSPKYLFRKEGQNVTLSCEQNLNHDAMYWYRQDPGQGLRLIYYSQIVNDFQKGDIAEGYSVSREKKESFPLTVTSAQKNPTAFYLCASSISDPGELFFGEGSRLTVL.